Sequencing of this T cell receptor (beta chain) was carried out in a study of cytomegalovirus exposure and HLA in healthy donors. The study ran its PCR with 60 Vbeta and 13 Jbeta primers. Data came from immunoSEQ multiplex PCR; TCRdb stores just in-frame clones and leaves some out. The sample contains 55,000 to 65,000 clones, approximately 80% of which appear only once. In this sample, this clone turned up a few times. The origin of this receptor is a male donor in good health and CMV-seronegative. The material sequenced was PBMCs.

The CDR3 coding sequence is TGTGCCAGCAGCGTTAGACAGGGTCGCACAGATACGCAGTATTTT. This codes for CASSVRQGRTDTQYF. The chain uses TRBV9 and TRBJ2-3; 7 bases align to TRBD1. V lost 2 bases and J lost 1; bases outside the gene matches: 4. Germline CDR1 reads SGDLS; CDR2 reads YYNGEE. This CDR3 contains 15 residues.